This T cell receptor beta chain was sequenced in a study of CD8 T cells in ankylosing spondylitis. General observations from the study: The study identified a TCR beta motif of several highly homologous variants that appeared characteristic of ankylosing spondylitis blood. Some of these motif variants have turned up before, in reports on reactive arthritis synovial fluid and blood. In peripheral blood, disease-linked CD8+ clones occurred at relatively low frequencies.

This clonotype appeared a few times. Its specificity is unknown. The length of the CDR3 is 16 residues. J gave up 5 bases and V 5 bases, and 11 bases lay outside the gene matches. TCRdb re-derived calls from the 5' RACE reads in MiXCR, one entry per CDR3 protein. The table has around 300,000 distinct CDR3 sequences, roughly 20% seen once. The chain recombines TRBV12-3 or TRBV12-4 with TRBJ2-1; TRBD1 aligns across 8 bases. Sequenced: blood, either unsorted or a sorted T cell fraction (not recorded which). This clonotype was sampled from a female donor with ankylosing spondylitis or in good health (not recorded which). The CDR3 DNA reads TGTGCCAGCAGTAACCCGGACAGGGTACTTAACAATGAGCAGTTCTTC. This gives the protein CASSNPDRVLNNEQFF.